The 17 T cell receptor beta chains below come from one sample, sequenced in a study of shared clonotypes between healthy human individuals. Method: immunoSEQ multiplex PCR; TCRdb's copy keeps in-frame clones and lacks some. The sample holds millions of clones, roughly 94% seen once. Terminally differentiated effector memory CD45RA+ cells were excluded by CCR7 positive selection of CD45RO-negative cells. Sequenced sample: naive CD8+ T cells sorted from blood. These receptors were obtained from a man in his late teens or twenties in good health.

This chain uses TRBV9 with TRBJ2-1; weak D call: TRBD1 (5 bases). The V and J ends lost 4 bases and 3 bases respectively, with 17 bases between them. The V gene's germline CDR1 is SGDLS and CDR2 YYNGEE. The CDR3 covers 16 residues. The CDR3 DNA follows: TGTGCCAGCAGCCCCGTAGGGCAGGGATACTACAATGAGCAGTTCTTC. This codes for CASSPVGQGYYNEQFF.

The chain is built from TRBV30 and TRBJ1-1; D is undetermined. Germline lookup yields CDR1 GTSNPN and CDR2 SVGIG (reference sequence). The ends were cut back, 1 base at V and 4 bases at J, with 7 bases in the middle. The CDR3 is made up of 12 amino acids. The chain's CDR3 is CAWSGETTEAFF. The CDR3 bases are TGTGCCTGGAGTGGCGAGACCACTGAAGCTTTCTTT.

A note on this clone: Different DNA sequences within this sample yield the same CDR3. The rearrangement uses TRBV5-6 and TRBJ2-2; D call uncertain. Trimming pared 3 bases from V and 4 bases from J, leaving 7 bases between. Per germline, CDR1 SGHDT and CDR2 YYEEEE. The CDR3 length is 13 residues. The CDR3 DNA is TGTGCCAGCAGCTCATACAGCACCGGGGAGCTGTTTTTT. It specifies CASSSYSTGELFF.

This rearrangement joins TRBV29-1 to TRBJ2-1; 10 bases agree with TRBD2. With V trimmed by 6 bases and J by 4 bases, 9 bases remained unmatched. CDR1 is SQVTM and CDR2 is ANQGSEA in the germline V gene. This CDR3 spans 15 amino acids. The CDR3 sequence: CSVILTSGRYNEQFF. As DNA, the CDR3 is TGCAGCGTGATCTTGACTAGCGGGCGGTACAATGAGCAGTTCTTC.

In the case of this clone: The sample has other DNA sequences that encode this CDR3 too. The chain is built from TRBV5-1 and TRBJ1-1; perhaps TRBD1 as D (5 bases). The CDR3 is made up of 14 amino acids. In germline, CDR1 is SGHRS, CDR2 YFSETQ. V lost 4 bases to trimming and J lost 1 base, with 11 bases between them. CDR3 sequence: CASSPRGENTEAFF. DNA for the CDR3: TGCGCCAGCAGCCCCCGGGGGGAGAACACTGAAGCTTTCTTT.

CDR3 region: CASSSPRLAGGRAQYF. DNA of the CDR3: TGTGCCAGCAGTTCGCCGCGGCTAGCGGGGGGCCGGGCGCAGTATTTT. The chain employs TRBV27 and TRBJ2-3, with 11 bases matching TRBD2. Germline CDR1 MNHEY, CDR2 SMNVEV (reference sequence). The CDR3 has 16 residues. The V and J ends lost 4 bases and 10 bases, in that order; junction bases with no gene match: 13.

This clone was detected only once. This chain links TRBV7-8 with TRBJ2-2; D remains ambiguous. CDR3 size: 15 residues. CDR1 and CDR2 (germline): SGHVS, FQNEAQ. Trimming took off 3 bases at V and 0 bases at J, with 8 bases between the two ends. CDR3 amino acids: CASSLGSPNTGELFF. The CDR3 region has the DNA TGTGCCAGCAGCTTGGGCAGTCCGAACACCGGGGAGCTGTTTTTT.

The V call is TRBV2, the J call TRBJ2-2, with 11 bases lining up with TRBD1. The CDR3 spans 19 residues. Germline CDR1 and CDR2: SNHLY and FYNNEI. The J segment lost 1 base and the V segment lost 3 bases, leaving 10 bases of the junction unmatched. CDR3 amino acids: CASSEPGQGANRNTGELFF. The CDR3 DNA follows: TGTGCCAGCAGTGAGCCCGGACAGGGGGCGAACAGGAACACCGGGGAGCTGTTTTTT.

The chain links TRBV10-2 to TRBJ2-5; D gene unclear. Trimming stripped 3 bases from V and 4 bases from J, with 12 bases between. The CDR3 spans 14 residues. Germline V CDR1 and CDR2: WSHSY, SAAADI. As DNA, the CDR3 is TGCGCCAGCAGTGAAGTCGGTAACCCAGAGACCCAGTACTTC. Protein sequence: CASSEVGNPETQYF.

To note about this clone: The sample carries other DNA sequences with the same CDR3. The rearrangement uses TRBV11-2 and TRBJ2-5; possibly TRBD1 for D (5 bases). Germline V lookup: CDR1 SGHAT, CDR2 FQNNGV. This CDR3 is 13 amino acids long. V was cut by 5 bases and J by 1 base, with 8 bases left in between. The CDR3: CASSRQSQETQYF. The DNA of the CDR3 is TGTGCCAGCAGCCGACAGTCCCAAGAGACCCAGTACTTC. The variable domain in full, completed from reference TRBV11-2 and TRBJ2-5, reads EAGVAQSPRYKIIEKRQSVAFWCNPISGHATLYWYQQILGQGPKLLIQFQNNGVVDDSQLPKDRFSAERLKGVDSTLKIQPAKLEDSAVYLCASSRQSQETQYFGPGTRLLVL.

The chain carries TRBV6-6 and TRBJ1-1; D perhaps matches TRBD1 (6 bases). Germline loops: CDR1 MNHNY, CDR2 SVGAGI (reference sequence). The germline V and J ends were trimmed by 7 bases and 4 bases, with 13 bases remaining between them. The CDR3 spans 13 residues. The CDR3 nucleotides are TGTGCCAGCACTACAGGGTTGGGCACTGAAGCTTTCTTT. Its translation is CASTTGLGTEAFF.

This chain links TRBV5-1 with TRBJ2-1; 8 positions agree with TRBD1. Per the germline V gene, CDR1 is SGHRS and CDR2 is YFSETQ. The CDR3 runs 15 residues. J gave up 3 bases and V 0 bases, and 2 bases lay outside the gene matches. CDR3 sequence reads: CASSLGTGIYNEQFF. The CDR3 region has the DNA TGCGCCAGCAGCTTGGGGACAGGGATCTACAATGAGCAGTTCTTC.

This clone was found once. The chain employs TRBV28 and TRBJ1-1; the match to TRBD1 covers 10 bases. Trimming cost V 7 bases and J 0 bases; bases outside gene matches: 8. Germline assignment: CDR1 MDHEN and CDR2 SYDVKM. CDR3 length: 16 amino acids. Here the CDR3 DNA reads TGTGCCAGCACCTCTCTTGACAGGGGGCTGAACACTGAAGCTTTCTTT. It is translated as CASTSLDRGLNTEAFF.

This clone was counted between two and nine times. This specimen includes other DNA sequences encoding the same CDR3. The chain employs TRBV9 and TRBJ1-4; 7 nucleotides agree with TRBD1. CDR1 and CDR2 from the germline V gene are SGDLS and YYNGEE. The V segment lost 0 bases and the J segment 5 bases; nucleotides outside the gene matches: 1. This CDR3 has 14 residues. In nucleotides, the CDR3 is TGTGCCAGCAGCGTAGAAGGGGGCAATGAAAAACTGTTTTTT. As protein: CASSVEGGNEKLFF.

CDR3 coding DNA: TGTGCCAGCAGCTTAGCGGAAGCAGAAAGGGTCCGGGGGCTGTTTTTT. Its translation is CASSLAEAERVRGLFF. This chain links TRBV7-9 with TRBJ1-4, with a weak D call TRBD1 (5 bases). CDR1 SEHNR and CDR2 FQNEAQ come from the germline V gene (reference sequence). Trimming left V 0 bases short and J 14 bases short, with 22 bases between. CDR3 length: 16 amino acids.

The chain links TRBV30 to TRBJ1-2; 7 bases are a match to TRBD1. The CDR3 runs 13 residues. CDR1 GTSNPN and CDR2 SVGIG come from the germline V gene (reference sequence). The junction had 10 bases not matched to a gene; V was cut back by 4 bases and J by 8 bases. The CDR3 sequence: CAWTRGGGWGYTF. The CDR3 DNA is TGTGCCTGGACCCGGGGAGGGGGCTGGGGCTACACCTTC.

The chain has TRBV5-4 and TRBJ2-5; 7 bases are a match to TRBD1. CDR1 and CDR2 from the germline V gene are SGHNT and YYREEE (reference sequence). The trim removed 2 bases at V and 2 bases at J, leaving 3 bases unmatched. This CDR3 spans 14 amino acids. This CDR3 reads CASSFKGQQETQYF. DNA for the CDR3: TGTGCCAGCAGCTTCAAGGGACAGCAAGAGACCCAGTACTTC.